This entry lists 11 T cell receptor beta chains sequenced from one sample in a study of T cells in tuberculosis. TCRdb's table, derived via immunoSEQ multiplex PCR, lists solely in-frame clones and lacks some. The sample consists of roughly 34,000 clones, around nine tenths of them appearing once. Time point of the sample: new active TB diagnosis, blood taken before or within 7 days of starting treatment. Specimen: PBMCs, collected at tuberculosis diagnosis. All receptors come from an adult with tuberculosis.

The chain uses TRBV28 and TRBJ1-4, with D unresolved. This CDR3 has 14 residues. Germline CDR1 and CDR2: MDHEN and SYDVKM. V shed 4 bases and J shed 8 bases, with 14 bases lying between them. The CDR3 loop is CASSWSQREEKLFF. CDR3 bases: TGTGCCAGCAGTTGGAGCCAGCGGGAGGAAAAACTGTTTTTT.

The V and J genes are TRBV28 and TRBJ2-3; the match to TRBD1 covers 8 bases. V was pared by 5 bases and J by 0 bases, with 13 bases of the junction left unmatched. This CDR3 contains 18 residues. From germline, CDR1 is MDHEN and CDR2 SYDVKM. The CDR3 DNA reads TGTGCCAGCAGTCGTCGGACAGGGCGCCCCGCTAGCACAGATACGCAGTATTTT. This sequence encodes CASSRRTGRPASTDTQYF.

The chain employs TRBV2 and TRBJ1-1; 11 positions agree with TRBD1. J gave up 2 bases and V 8 bases, and 10 bases lay outside the gene matches. Germline loops: CDR1 SNHLY, CDR2 FYNNEI. The length of the CDR3 is 16 residues. CDR3: CASLQDRGLINTEAFF. CDR3 bases: TGTGCCAGCTTACAGGACAGGGGGCTAATCAACACTGAAGCTTTCTTT.

V and J are TRBV7-3 and TRBJ2-1, with TRBD2 matching 12 bases. V shed 4 bases, J shed 4 bases, and the junction held 2 bases outside the gene matches. The CDR3 spans 15 residues. The germline V gene encodes CDR1 SGHTA and CDR2 FQGTGA. The CDR3, as DNA: TGTGCCAGCAGCTATGGGACTAGCGGGTACAATGAGCAGTTCTTC. The encoded protein is CASSYGTSGYNEQFF. The full variable domain, completed using reference TRBV7-3 and TRBJ2-1, is GAGVSQTPSNKVTEKGKYVELRCDPISGHTALYWYRQSLGQGPEFLIYFQGTGAADDSGLPNDRFFAVRPEGSVSTLKIQRTERGDSAVYLCASSYGTSGYNEQFFGPGTRLTVL.

In its sample, this clone was seen once. This chain uses TRBV19 with TRBJ2-1; the match to TRBD2 covers 7 bases. CDR1 and CDR2 from the germline V gene are LNHDA and SQIVND (reference sequence). The junction had 13 bases not matched to a gene; V was cut back by 10 bases and J by 4 bases. The CDR3 is 15 residues long. The CDR3 spells CATVPGGSSYNEQFF. CDR3 DNA sequence: TGTGCCACCGTCCCGGGGGGTTCAAGTTACAATGAGCAGTTCTTC.

V gene TRBV19 combines with J gene TRBJ1-1; unclear D gene. V was trimmed by 10 bases and J by 4 bases, leaving 19 bases between them. The CDR3 consists of 14 residues. Germline CDR1 reads LNHDA; CDR2 reads SQIVND (reference sequence). This chain's CDR3 is CATHPRGSVTEAFF. The CDR3 coding sequence is TGTGCCACTCATCCCCGGGGTTCGGTCACTGAAGCTTTCTTT. The variable domain in full, with the rest retrieved from reference TRBV19 and TRBJ1-1, is DGGITQSPKYLFRKEGQNVTLSCEQNLNHDAMYWYRQDPGQGLRLIYYSQIVNDFQKGDIAEGYSVSREKKESFPLTVTSAQKNPTAFYLCATHPRGSVTEAFFGQGTRLTVV.

This chain uses TRBV5-5 with TRBJ2-5; D remains unclear. Looked up from germline, CDR1 is SGHKS and CDR2 is YYEKEE (reference sequence). V lost 2 bases to trimming and J lost 3 bases, with 8 bases between them. This CDR3 region has 13 residues. The CDR3 sequence: CASSFYTEETQYF. In DNA, the CDR3 is TGTGCCAGCAGCTTTTACACAGAAGAGACCCAGTACTTC. The variable domain in full, completed from reference TRBV5-5 and TRBJ2-5, reads DAGVTQSPTHLIKTRGQQVTLRCSPISGHKSVSWYQQVLGQGPQFIFQYYEKEERGRGNFPDRFSARQFPNYSSELNVNALLLGDSALYLCASSFYTEETQYFGPGTRLLVL.

This clone was seen just once. The chain recombines TRBV27 with TRBJ2-1, with unresolved D. There are 13 residues in the CDR3. Per germline, CDR1 MNHEY and CDR2 SMNVEV (reference sequence). The ends were cut back, 5 bases at V and 5 bases at J, with 10 bases in the middle. DNA for the CDR3: TGTGCCAGCAGTCCGCCAGGCCACAATGAGCAGTTCTTC. Translating gives CASSPPGHNEQFF.

The rearrangement joins TRBV19 to TRBJ1-2; perhaps TRBD1 as D (5 bases). This CDR3 spans 14 amino acids. Germline CDR1 and CDR2: LNHDA and SQIVND (reference sequence). Trimming removed 7 bases at V and 5 bases at J, with 17 bases between. The CDR3 protein is CASKTDRRIYGYTF. CDR3 bases: TGTGCCAGTAAGACCGACAGACGCATATATGGCTACACCTTC.

This sequence joins TRBV4-3 and TRBJ1-2, with 9 bases identical to TRBD1. With V trimmed by 0 bases and J by 5 bases, 7 bases remained unmatched. The CDR3 is 16 residues long. Germline loops: CDR1 LGHNA, CDR2 YSLEER. The CDR3 bases are TGCGCCAGCAGCCAAGACTTAGGACAGGGGAGGTATGGCTACACCTTC. Protein product: CASSQDLGQGRYGYTF.

V gene TRBV27 combines with J gene TRBJ1-4; weak D call: TRBD1 (5 bases). Trimming removed 6 bases at V and 4 bases at J, with 15 bases between. CDR3 length: 15 amino acids. CDR1 is MNHEY and CDR2 is SMNVEV in the germline V gene (reference sequence). The CDR3, as DNA: TGTGCCAGCAGCGGAGTGGGGGGATATAATGAAAAACTGTTTTTT. This translates into CASSGVGGYNEKLFF. Supplemented by reference TRBV27 and TRBJ1-4, the full variable domain reads EAQVTQNPRYLITVTGKKLTVTCSQNMNHEYMSWYRQDPGLGLRQIYYSMNVEVTDKGDVPEGYKVSRKEKRNFPLILESPSPNQTSLYFCASSGVGGYNEKLFFGSGTQLSVL.